The 10 T cell receptor beta chains listed next were all sequenced from one sample in a study of OX40 agonist ivuxolimab in advanced cancers. Libraries were constructed by the immunoSEQ multiplex PCR assay. TCRdb's version of the immuneACCESS table is confined to in-frame rearrangements and falls short of the full clone set. An unresolved V gene accounts for under half of the shortfall where checked; the remainder is of unknown origin. The sample table shows 90,000 to 130,000 clones, and less than 95% are seen once. Of the sample, over 0.6% falls within the top ten clones. The sequenced sample was CD4+ or CD8+ T cells sorted from blood, obtained in a trial of the OX40 agonist ivuxolimab. These receptors were collected from an adult with an advanced solid tumor such as melanoma, head and neck, liver or kidney cancer.

The V and J genes are TRBV5-1 and TRBJ2-7; D perhaps matches TRBD1 (5 bases). The CDR3 spans 14 residues. Trimming pared 6 bases from V and 2 bases from J, leaving 15 bases between. In germline, CDR1 is SGHRS, CDR2 YFSETQ. CDR3 sequence reads: CASTPSTGTYEQYF. The CDR3 DNA follows: TGCGCCAGCACGCCAAGCACAGGTACCTACGAGCAGTACTTC.

Worth noting for this clone: At one of its ends the junction is not consistent with the germline gene, which may arise from a read error. The V call is TRBV6-5, the J call TRBJ1-2; 11 bases line up with TRBD1. CDR1 MNHEY and CDR2 SVGAGI come from the germline V gene. CDR3 size: 15 residues. CDR3 sequence (DNA): TGTGCCAGCAGTTACCTTGGACAGGGGGCGGGTGGCTACATCTTC. Translating it yields CASSYLGQGAGGYIF.

V gene TRBV7-8 combines with J gene TRBJ2-5; a weak D match, TRBD1 (6 bases). Germline CDR1 SGHVS, CDR2 FQNEAQ. V was trimmed by 5 bases and J by 5 bases, leaving 18 bases between them. This CDR3 comprises 15 residues. The CDR3 loop reads CASSPKARQGETQYF. In nucleotides, the CDR3 is TGTGCCAGCAGCCCAAAGGCTCGGCAGGGGGAGACCCAGTACTTC.

This chain connects TRBV18 to TRBJ2-7; possibly TRBD1 for D (6 bases). CDR3 length equals 17 residues. The V gene lost 2 bases and the J gene lost 0 bases, with 17 bases spanning the gap. Germline V gene lookup returns CDR1 KGHSH and CDR2 LQKENI. The CDR3 loop is CASSPRSTGQPSYEQYF. As DNA, the CDR3 is TGTGCCAGCTCACCAAGATCGACAGGTCAACCCTCCTACGAGCAGTACTTC.

V gene TRBV27 combines with J gene TRBJ1-6; D gene unclear. Between the trimmed V and J ends, which lost 5 bases and 6 bases, there was a span of 17 bases. The CDR3 totals 16 residues. The germline V gene has CDR1 MNHEY and CDR2 SMNVEV (reference sequence). The CDR3 region has the DNA TGTGCCAGCAGTCCGGACGCCTTAAGCGGTAATTCACCCCTCCACTTT. Protein sequence: CASSPDALSGNSPLHF.

This rearrangement joins TRBV30 to TRBJ1-3; 8 positions match TRBD1. Germline CDR1 GTSNPN, CDR2 SVGIG (reference sequence). Trimming took 0 bases from V and 3 from J; bases not matched to a gene: 7. The CDR3 length is 16 residues. This CDR3 reads CAWSVAGGVGGNTIYF. The CDR3 DNA reads TGTGCCTGGAGTGTAGCAGGGGGCGTAGGTGGAAACACCATATATTTT. The whole variable domain, filled in from reference TRBV30 and TRBJ1-3, reads SQTIHQWPATLVQPVGSPLSLECTVEGTSNPNLYWYRQAAGRGLQLLFYSVGIGQISSEVPQNLSASRPQDRQFILSSKKLLLSDSGFYLCAWSVAGGVGGNTIYFGEGSWLTVV.

This chain links TRBV19 with TRBJ2-1; 12 bases align to TRBD2. CDR1 is LNHDA, CDR2 SQIVND, per germline (reference sequence). The CDR3 contains 16 residues. The trim removed 0 bases at V and 5 bases at J, leaving 2 bases unmatched. CDR3 nucleotide sequence: TGTGCCAGTAGTATAGAGCCTAGCGGGAGGGACAATGAGCAGTTCTTC. Its protein product is CASSIEPSGRDNEQFF.

The CDR3 loop is CASSRAGGTGELFF. Written as DNA, the CDR3 is TGTGCCAGCAGTAGGGCAGGGGGCACCGGGGAGCTGTTTTTT. The chain is built from TRBV27 and TRBJ2-2; 7 bases fit TRBD1. V lost 5 bases, J lost 4 bases, and 4 bases stayed unmatched. Germline-derived CDR1 and CDR2 are MNHEY and SMNVEV (reference sequence). The CDR3 has 14 amino acids.

The chain joins TRBV5-5 to TRBJ2-2; D unclear. Germline V gene sequence: CDR1 SGHKS, CDR2 YYEKEE (reference sequence). V gave up 0 bases and J gave up 6 bases, with 12 bases separating them. The CDR3 is 15 residues long. DNA for the CDR3: TGTGCCAGCAGCTTGGGTGGGGTCGTGGCCGGGGAGCTGTTTTTT. Protein: CASSLGGVVAGELFF. The whole variable domain, remainder taken from reference TRBV5-5 and TRBJ2-2, is DAGVTQSPTHLIKTRGQQVTLRCSPISGHKSVSWYQQVLGQGPQFIFQYYEKEERGRGNFPDRFSARQFPNYSSELNVNALLLGDSALYLCASSLGGVVAGELFFGEGSRLTVL.

A remark on this clone: The sample carries other DNA sequences with the same CDR3. CDR3 sequence: CASSAGTGNTGELFF. The CDR3 DNA reads as TGCGCCAGCAGTGCCGGGACCGGGAACACCGGGGAGCTGTTTTTT. The rearrangement joins TRBV5-1 to TRBJ2-2, with D perhaps being TRBD1 or TRBD2 (5 bases each). V was clipped by 5 bases and J by 1 base, with 12 bases between them. Germline V lookup: CDR1 SGHRS, CDR2 YFSETQ. The CDR3 is 15 residues long.